This TCR beta chain came from a study of T cells after yellow fever vaccination. Study summary: For low cell numbers, libraries were made with SMART-Seq v4 Ultra Low Input.

A 5'RACE template-switching step, the method used to make TCR cDNA, added a universal primer site and UMIs. TCRdb processed the 5' RACE reads anew with MiXCR; each CDR3 protein has one entry. The sample records 68,000 or so distinct CDR3 sequences, 6.5% being singletons. The CDR3 is 13 residues long. Per the germline V gene, CDR1 is KGHDR and CDR2 is SFDVKD. J gave up 3 bases and V 9 bases, and 4 bases lay outside the gene matches. This clonotype has a count of ten or more. Its antigen is not identified. Whole-study findings and limits: Among primary-vaccination clones, most reappeared after the booster, at approximately 96% for CD4 and 88% for CD8.

Sample: CD8+ T cells sorted from PBMCs, taken roughly 46 days after the first yellow fever vaccination. This TCR derives from a man between 18 and 35 years old who received the YFV17D yellow fever vaccine. The V gene is TRBV24-1, the J gene TRBJ2-3; 8 nucleotides line up with TRBD2. This chain's CDR3 is CATHGRETDTQYF. The CDR3 DNA sequence: TGTGCCACCCACGGGAGGGAAACAGATACGCAGTATTTT.